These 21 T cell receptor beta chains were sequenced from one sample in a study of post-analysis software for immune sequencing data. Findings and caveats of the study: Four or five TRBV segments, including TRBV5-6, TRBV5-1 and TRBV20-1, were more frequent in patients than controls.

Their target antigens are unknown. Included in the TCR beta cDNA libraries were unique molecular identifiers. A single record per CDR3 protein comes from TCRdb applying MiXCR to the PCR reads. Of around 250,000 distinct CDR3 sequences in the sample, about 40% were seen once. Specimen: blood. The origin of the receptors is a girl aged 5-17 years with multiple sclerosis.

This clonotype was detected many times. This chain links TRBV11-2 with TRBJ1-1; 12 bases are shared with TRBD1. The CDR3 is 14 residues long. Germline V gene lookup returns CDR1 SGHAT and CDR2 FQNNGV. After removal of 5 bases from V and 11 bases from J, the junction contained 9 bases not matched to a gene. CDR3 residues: CASSPGTGGRRAFF. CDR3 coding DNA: TGTGCCAGCAGCCCCGGGACAGGGGGCAGACGGGCTTTCTTT.

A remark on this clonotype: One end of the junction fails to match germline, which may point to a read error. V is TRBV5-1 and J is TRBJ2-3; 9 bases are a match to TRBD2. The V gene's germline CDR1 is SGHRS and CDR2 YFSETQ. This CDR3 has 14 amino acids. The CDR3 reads CASSFAGGTDMQYF. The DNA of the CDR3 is TGCGCCAGCAGCTTCGCGGGAGGGACAGATATGCAGTATTTT.

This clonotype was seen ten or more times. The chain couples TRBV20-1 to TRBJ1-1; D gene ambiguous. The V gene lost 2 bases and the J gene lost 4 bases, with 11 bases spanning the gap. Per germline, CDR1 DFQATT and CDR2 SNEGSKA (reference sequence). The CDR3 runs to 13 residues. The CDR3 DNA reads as TGCAGTGCTAGATCGGCGGAGAGCACTGAAGCTTTCTTT. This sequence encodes CSARSAESTEAFF.

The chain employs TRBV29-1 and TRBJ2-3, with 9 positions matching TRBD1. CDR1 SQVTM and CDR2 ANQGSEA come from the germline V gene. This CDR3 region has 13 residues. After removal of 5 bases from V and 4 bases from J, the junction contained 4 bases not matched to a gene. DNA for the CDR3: TGCAGCGTTCACGGGACAGGGTCAGATACGCAGTATTTT. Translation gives CSVHGTGSDTQYF.

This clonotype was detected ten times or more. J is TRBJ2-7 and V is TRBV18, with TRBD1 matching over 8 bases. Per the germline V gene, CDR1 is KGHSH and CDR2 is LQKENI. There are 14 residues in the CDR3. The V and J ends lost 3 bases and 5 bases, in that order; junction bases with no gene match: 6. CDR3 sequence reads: CASSPGQGRDEQYF. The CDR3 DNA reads TGTGCCAGCTCACCTGGACAGGGAAGGGACGAGCAGTACTTC.

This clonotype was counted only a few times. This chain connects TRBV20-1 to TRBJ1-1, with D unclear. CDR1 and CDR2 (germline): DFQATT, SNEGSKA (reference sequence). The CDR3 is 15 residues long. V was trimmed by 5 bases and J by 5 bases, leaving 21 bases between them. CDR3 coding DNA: TGCAGTGCTCCGCCGACCGGACGTCTGGTGACTGAAGCTTTCTTT. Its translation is CSAPPTGRLVTEAFF.

In DNA, the CDR3 is TGTGCCACAGGGCCGGGGACTACCAATACTCTTGAAGCTTTCTTT. It codes for CATGPGTTNTLEAFF. The V call is TRBV10-3, the J call TRBJ1-1; weak D call: TRBD1 (5 bases). This CDR3 region has 15 residues. Germline lookup yields CDR1 ENHRY and CDR2 SYGVKD. V dropped 10 bases and J dropped 7 bases, with 25 bases sitting between them.

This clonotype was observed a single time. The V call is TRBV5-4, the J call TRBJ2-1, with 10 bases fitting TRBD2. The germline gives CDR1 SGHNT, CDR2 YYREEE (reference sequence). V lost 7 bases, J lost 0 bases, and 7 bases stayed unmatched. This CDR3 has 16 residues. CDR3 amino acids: CASQPSGGSSYNEQFF. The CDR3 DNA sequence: TGTGCCAGCCAACCTAGCGGGGGTAGCTCCTACAATGAGCAGTTCTTC.

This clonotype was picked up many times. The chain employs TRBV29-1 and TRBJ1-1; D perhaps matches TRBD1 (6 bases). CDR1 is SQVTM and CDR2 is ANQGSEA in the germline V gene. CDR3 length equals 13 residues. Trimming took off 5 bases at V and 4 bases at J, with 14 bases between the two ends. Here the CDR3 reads CSVSGALRTEAFF. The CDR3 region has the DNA TGCAGCGTTTCGGGGGCCCTTCGCACTGAAGCTTTCTTT.

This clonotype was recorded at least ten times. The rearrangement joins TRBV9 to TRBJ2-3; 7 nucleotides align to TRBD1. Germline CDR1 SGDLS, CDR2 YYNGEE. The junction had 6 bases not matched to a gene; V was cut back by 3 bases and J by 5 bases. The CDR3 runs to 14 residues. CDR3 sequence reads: CASSDGTVGDTQYF. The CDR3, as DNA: TGTGCCAGCAGCGACGGGACAGTGGGAGATACGCAGTATTTT.

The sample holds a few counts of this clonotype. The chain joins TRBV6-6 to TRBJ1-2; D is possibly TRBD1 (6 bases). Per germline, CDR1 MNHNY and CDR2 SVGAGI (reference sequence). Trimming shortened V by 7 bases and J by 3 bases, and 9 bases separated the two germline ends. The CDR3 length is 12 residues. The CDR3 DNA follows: TGTGCCAGCAAAGGGGGAGACTATGGCTACACCTTC. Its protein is CASKGGDYGYTF.

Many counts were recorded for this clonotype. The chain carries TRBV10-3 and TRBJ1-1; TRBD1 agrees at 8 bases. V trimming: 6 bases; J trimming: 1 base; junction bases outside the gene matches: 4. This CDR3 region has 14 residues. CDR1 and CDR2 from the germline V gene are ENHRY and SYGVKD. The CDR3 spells CAIRTGAENTEAFF. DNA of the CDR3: TGTGCCATCAGGACAGGGGCCGAGAACACTGAAGCTTTCTTT.

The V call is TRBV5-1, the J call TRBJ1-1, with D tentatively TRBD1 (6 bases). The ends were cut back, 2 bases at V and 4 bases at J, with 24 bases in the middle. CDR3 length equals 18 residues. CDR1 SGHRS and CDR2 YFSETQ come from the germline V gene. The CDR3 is CASSFPDSDSHRGTEAFF. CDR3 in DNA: TGCGCCAGCAGCTTTCCGGACAGCGACAGTCACCGCGGCACTGAAGCTTTCTTT. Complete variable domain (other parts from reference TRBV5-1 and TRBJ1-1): KAGVTQTPRYLIKTRGQQVTLSCSPISGHRSVSWYQQTPGQGLQFLFEYFSETQRNKGNFPGRFSGRQFSNSRSEMNVSTLELGDSALYLCASSFPDSDSHRGTEAFFGQGTRLTVV.

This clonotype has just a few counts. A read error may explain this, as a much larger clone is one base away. The CDR3 DNA reads TGCGCCAGCAGCTTTGACAGCAACCGGGTCAATGAGCAGTACTTC. It is translated as CASSFDSNRVNEQYF. The V and J genes are TRBV5-1 and TRBJ2-5; the D gene is possibly TRBD1 (5 bases). Germline lookup yields CDR1 SGHRS and CDR2 YFSETQ. CDR3 length equals 15 residues. V was pared by 2 bases and J by 11 bases, with 22 bases between.

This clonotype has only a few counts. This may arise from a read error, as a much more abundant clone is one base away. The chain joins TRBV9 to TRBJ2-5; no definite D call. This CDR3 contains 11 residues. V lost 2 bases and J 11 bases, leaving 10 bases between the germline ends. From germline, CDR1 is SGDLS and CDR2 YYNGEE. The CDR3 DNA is TGTGCCAGCAGCGTGAACAATGAGCAGTACTTC. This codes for CASSVNNEQYF.

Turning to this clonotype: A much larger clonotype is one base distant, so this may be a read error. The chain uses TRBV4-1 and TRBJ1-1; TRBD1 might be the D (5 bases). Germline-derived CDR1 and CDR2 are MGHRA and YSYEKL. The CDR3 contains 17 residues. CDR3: CASSQDSMQGYNTGAFF. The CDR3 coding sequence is TGCGCCAGCAGCCAAGATAGTATGCAGGGATATAACACTGGAGCTTTCTTT.

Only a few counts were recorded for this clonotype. DNA for the CDR3: TGTGCTAGTGGTTTGGGACAGGGCGGTGGCTACACCTTC. Translation: CASGLGQGGGYTF. J is TRBJ1-2 and V is TRBV12-5; TRBD1 matches at 7 bases. There are 13 residues in the CDR3. V shed 1 base and J 7 bases; nucleotides not matched to a gene: 3. CDR1 and CDR2 (germline): LGHNT, FRNRAP.

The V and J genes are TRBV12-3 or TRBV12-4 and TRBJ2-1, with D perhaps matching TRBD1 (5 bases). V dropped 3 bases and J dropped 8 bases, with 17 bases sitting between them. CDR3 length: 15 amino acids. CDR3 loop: CASSLEGEVWDEQFF. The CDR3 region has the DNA TGTGCCAGCAGTTTGGAAGGGGAAGTTTGGGATGAGCAGTTCTTC.

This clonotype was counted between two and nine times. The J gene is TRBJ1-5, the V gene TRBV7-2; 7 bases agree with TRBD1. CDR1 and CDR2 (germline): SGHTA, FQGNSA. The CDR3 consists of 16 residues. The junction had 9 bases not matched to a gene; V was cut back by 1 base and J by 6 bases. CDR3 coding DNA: TGTGCCAGCAGCTTAGGTGTCAGGGGGGGCCGTCAGCCCCAGCATTTT. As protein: CASSLGVRGGRQPQHF. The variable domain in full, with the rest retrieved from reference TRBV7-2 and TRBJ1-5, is GAGVSQSPSNKVTEKGKDVELRCDPISGHTALYWYRQSLGQGLEFLIYFQGNSAPDKSGLPSDRFSAERTGGSVSTLTIQRTQQEDSAVYLCASSLGVRGGRQPQHFGDGTRLSIL.

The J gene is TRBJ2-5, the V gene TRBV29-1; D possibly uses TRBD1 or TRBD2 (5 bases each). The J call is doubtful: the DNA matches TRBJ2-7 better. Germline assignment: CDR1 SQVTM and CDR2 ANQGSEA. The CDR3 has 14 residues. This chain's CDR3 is CSVEGDGGRNEQYF. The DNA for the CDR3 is TGCAGCGTTGAAGGGGATGGGGGTCGCAACGAGCAGTACTTC.

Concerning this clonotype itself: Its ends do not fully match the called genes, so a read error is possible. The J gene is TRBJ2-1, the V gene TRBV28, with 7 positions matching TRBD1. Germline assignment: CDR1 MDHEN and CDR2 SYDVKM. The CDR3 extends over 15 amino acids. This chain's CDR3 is CTSSPTGWGNSEQFF. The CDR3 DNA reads TGTACCAGCAGCCCGACAGGGTGGGGAAACAGTGAGCAGTTCTTC.